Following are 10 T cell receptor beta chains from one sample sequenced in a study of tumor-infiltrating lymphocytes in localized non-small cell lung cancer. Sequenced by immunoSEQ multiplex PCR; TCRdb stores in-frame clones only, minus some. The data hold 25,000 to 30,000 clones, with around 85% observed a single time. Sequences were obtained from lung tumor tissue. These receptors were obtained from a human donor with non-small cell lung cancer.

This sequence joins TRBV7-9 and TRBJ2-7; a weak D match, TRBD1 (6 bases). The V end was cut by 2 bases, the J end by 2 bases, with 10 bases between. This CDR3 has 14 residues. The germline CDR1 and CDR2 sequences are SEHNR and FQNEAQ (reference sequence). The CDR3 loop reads CASSLPRDTYEQYF. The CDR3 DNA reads TGTGCCAGCAGCTTACCCCGGGACACCTACGAGCAGTACTTC. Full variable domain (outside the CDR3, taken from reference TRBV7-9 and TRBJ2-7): DTGVSQNPRHKITKRGQNVTFRCDPISEHNRLYWYRQTLGQGPEFLTYFQNEAQLEKSRLLSDRFSAERPKGSFSTLEIQRTEQGDSAMYLCASSLPRDTYEQYFGPGTRLTVT.

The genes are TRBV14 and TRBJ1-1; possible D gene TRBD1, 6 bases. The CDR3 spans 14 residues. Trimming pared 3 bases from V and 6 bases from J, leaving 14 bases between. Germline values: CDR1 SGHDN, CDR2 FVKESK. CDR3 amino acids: CASSHGTRAPEAFF. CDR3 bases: TGTGCCAGCAGCCATGGGACAAGGGCCCCTGAAGCTTTCTTT.

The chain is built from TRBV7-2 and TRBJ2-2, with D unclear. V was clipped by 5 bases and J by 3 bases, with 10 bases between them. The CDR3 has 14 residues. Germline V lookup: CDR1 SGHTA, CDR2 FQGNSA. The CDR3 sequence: CASSKTRDTGELFF. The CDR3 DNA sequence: TGTGCCAGCAGCAAGACCCGGGACACCGGGGAGCTGTTTTTT. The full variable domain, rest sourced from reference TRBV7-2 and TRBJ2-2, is GAGVSQSPSNKVTEKGKDVELRCDPISGHTALYWYRQSLGQGLEFLIYFQGNSAPDKSGLPSDRFSAERTGGSVSTLTIQRTQQEDSAVYLCASSKTRDTGELFFGEGSRLTVL.

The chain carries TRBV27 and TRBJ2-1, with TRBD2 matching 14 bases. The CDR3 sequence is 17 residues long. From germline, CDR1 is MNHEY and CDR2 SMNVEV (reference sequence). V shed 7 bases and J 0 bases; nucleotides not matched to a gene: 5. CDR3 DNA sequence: TGTGCCAGCATGGGACTAGCGGGGGTAAGCTCCTACAATGAGCAGTTCTTC. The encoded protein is CASMGLAGVSSYNEQFF.

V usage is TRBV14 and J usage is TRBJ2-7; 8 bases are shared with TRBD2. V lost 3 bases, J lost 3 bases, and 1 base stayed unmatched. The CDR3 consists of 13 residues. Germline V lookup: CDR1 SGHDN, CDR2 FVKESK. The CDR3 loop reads CASSQGLVYEQYF. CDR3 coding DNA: TGTGCCAGCAGCCAGGGACTAGTCTACGAGCAGTACTTC.

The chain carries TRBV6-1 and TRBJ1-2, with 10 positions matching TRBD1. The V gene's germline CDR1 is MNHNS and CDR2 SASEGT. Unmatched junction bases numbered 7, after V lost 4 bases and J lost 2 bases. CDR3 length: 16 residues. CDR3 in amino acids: CASSVPPGQGNYGYTF. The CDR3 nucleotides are TGTGCCAGCAGTGTGCCTCCGGGACAGGGGAACTATGGCTACACCTTC.

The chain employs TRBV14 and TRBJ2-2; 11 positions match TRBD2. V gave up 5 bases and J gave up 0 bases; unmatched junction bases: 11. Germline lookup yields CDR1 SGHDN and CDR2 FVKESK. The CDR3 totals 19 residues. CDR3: CASSFLRASGGSNTGELFF. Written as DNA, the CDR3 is TGTGCCAGCAGCTTCTTACGTGCTAGCGGGGGGTCGAACACCGGGGAGCTGTTTTTT.

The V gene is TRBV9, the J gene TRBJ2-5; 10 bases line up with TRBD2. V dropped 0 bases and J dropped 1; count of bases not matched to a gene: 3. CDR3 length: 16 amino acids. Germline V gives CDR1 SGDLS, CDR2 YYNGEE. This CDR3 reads CASSVAASGGQETQYF. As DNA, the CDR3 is TGTGCCAGCAGCGTAGCGGCTAGCGGGGGCCAAGAGACCCAGTACTTC.

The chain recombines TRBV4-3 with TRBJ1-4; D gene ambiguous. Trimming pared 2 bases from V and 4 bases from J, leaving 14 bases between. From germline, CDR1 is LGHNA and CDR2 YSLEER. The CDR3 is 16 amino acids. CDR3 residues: CASSQKGGWGNEKLFF. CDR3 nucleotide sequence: TGCGCCAGCAGCCAAAAAGGCGGATGGGGTAATGAAAAACTGTTTTTT.

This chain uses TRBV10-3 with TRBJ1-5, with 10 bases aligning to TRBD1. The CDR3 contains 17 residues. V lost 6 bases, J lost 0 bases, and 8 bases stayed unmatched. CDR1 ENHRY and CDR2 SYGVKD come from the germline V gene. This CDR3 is CAISSGTGVYSNQPQHF. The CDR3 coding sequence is TGTGCCATCAGCTCGGGGACAGGGGTTTATAGCAATCAGCCCCAGCATTTT.